Described below is a single TCR beta chain sequence and its context. Clones were read by immunoSEQ multiplex PCR, and TCRdb kept only the in-frame ones, dropping some. Of some 34,000 clones listed, almost 95% are singletons. These data are taken from a study of T cell changes during pregnancy in multiple sclerosis. V lost 5 bases and J 9 bases, leaving 16 bases between the germline ends. The CDR3 length is 13 residues. Germline V gives CDR1 MNHEY, CDR2 SVGAGI. Source: CD4+ T cells from peripheral blood mononuclear cells, taken in the third trimester of pregnancy. The source is a female donor in good health, enrolled as a control in a pregnancy study. This chain connects TRBV6-5 to TRBJ2-5; D is possibly TRBD2 (5 bases). CDR3 DNA: TGTGCCAGCAGTGCCCACCCCTCGCGGGCCCAGTACTTC. It encodes CASSAHPSRAQYF.